At least ten counts were recorded for the clone carrying this TCR beta chain. Antigen unknown. This record comes from a study of Graves' ophthalmopathy and Graves' hyperthyroidism. Study conclusions and caveats: For separating ophthalmopathy from stable hyperthyroidism, a 13-signature model gave approximately 90% sensitivity and 65% to 82% specificity. Prediction of ophthalmopathy progression reached about 71% sensitivity and around 72% specificity.

From RNA, the CDR3 regions of TCR beta chains were amplified and sequenced. Second-round multiplex PCR came after first-round RT-PCR with HTBI primers. TCRdb re-derived calls from the multiplex PCR reads in MiXCR, one entry per CDR3 protein. Here the sample spans roughly 400,000 distinct CDR3 sequences, around 19% being singletons. V was pared by 6 bases and J by 1 base, with 15 bases between. This CDR3 is 15 amino acids long. As diagnostic evidence, clinical symptoms, serum thyroxine, TRAb, thyroid ultrasound and orbital computed tomography were relied upon. PBMCs were density-gradient isolated from around 11 ml fresh blood.

This sequence joins TRBV12-3 or TRBV12-4 and TRBJ2-5; maybe TRBD1 (6 bases). What was sequenced was peripheral blood. The origin of this receptor is a woman younger than 35 with Graves' ophthalmopathy. The CDR3 protein is CASRRTGSPQETQYF. CDR3 DNA: TGTGCCAGCAGACGTACAGGGTCCCCCCAAGAGACCCAGTACTTC.